Following are 8 T cell receptor beta chains from one sample sequenced in a study of blood T cell repertoires in COVID-19. TCRdb's table, derived via immunoSEQ multiplex PCR, lists solely in-frame clones and lacks some. In the table there are roughly 400,000 clones, roughly nine tenths of which are singletons. Sequenced material: PBMCs or T cells enriched from blood (not recorded which). The receptors stem from a man aged 25-40 years who had recovered from COVID-19.

The chain recombines TRBV7-9 with TRBJ2-7; D gene uncertain. Germline values: CDR1 SEHNR, CDR2 FQNEAQ (reference sequence). The CDR3 has 13 residues. V dropped 3 bases and J dropped 4 bases, with 10 bases sitting between them. The CDR3 loop is CASSFPYLYEQYF. CDR3 nucleotide sequence: TGTGCCAGCAGCTTTCCCTACCTTTACGAGCAGTACTTC.

The rearrangement joins TRBV10-3 to TRBJ2-7, with TRBD2 matching 7 bases. The germline V gene has CDR1 ENHRY and CDR2 SYGVKD. With 5 bases clipped from V and 7 bases from J, the junction kept 8 bases outside the gene matches. The CDR3 runs to 13 residues. CDR3 protein: CAISPAGVWEQYF. In DNA form, the CDR3 reads TGTGCCATCAGTCCCGCGGGAGTTTGGGAGCAGTACTTC.

The rearrangement links TRBV7-9 to TRBJ1-4; the D gene is possibly TRBD1 (5 bases). In germline, CDR1 is SEHNR, CDR2 FQNEAQ (reference sequence). Trimming left V 0 bases short and J 1 base short, with 6 bases between. The length of the CDR3 is 15 residues. In nucleotides, the CDR3 is TGTGCCAGCAGCTTAGCCGGGGGAACTAATGAAAAACTGTTTTTT. It is translated as CASSLAGGTNEKLFF.

Concerning this clone itself: This sample also contains other DNA sequences that code for the same CDR3. The chain links TRBV28 to TRBJ2-1; the D gene is possibly TRBD1 (6 bases). The V and J ends lost 1 base and 0 bases respectively, with 10 bases between them. CDR3 length: 16 amino acids. Germline V gene lookup returns CDR1 MDHEN and CDR2 SYDVKM. In nucleotides, the CDR3 is TGTGCCAGCAGTTTATCGGGACAAGGCTCCTACAATGAGCAGTTCTTC. Translated: CASSLSGQGSYNEQFF.

The chain uses TRBV6-6 and TRBJ2-2, with TRBD2 matching over 10 bases. The J segment lost 4 bases and the V segment lost 5 bases, leaving 4 bases of the junction unmatched. This CDR3 spans 15 amino acids. Germline V gene sequence: CDR1 MNHNY, CDR2 SVGAGI (reference sequence). In nucleotides, the CDR3 is TGTGCCAGCAGTGGAATAGCGGGAGGCACCGGGGAGCTGTTTTTT. Its translation: CASSGIAGGTGELFF.

The chain employs TRBV18 and TRBJ2-7, with TRBD1 matching 7 bases. The CDR3 is 14 residues long. V was pared by 5 bases and J by 4 bases, with 8 bases of the junction left unmatched. The germline gives CDR1 KGHSH, CDR2 LQKENI. The CDR3 reads CASSSLQGSYEQYF. The CDR3 DNA sequence: TGTGCCAGCTCATCCCTACAGGGGTCGTACGAGCAGTACTTC.

CDR3 bases: TGTGCCAGCAGACGGGCCGGGGGAGGCAATCAGCCCCAGCATTTT. Amino acids: CASRRAGGGNQPQHF. The chain uses TRBV27 and TRBJ1-5; D is perhaps TRBD1 (5 bases). Trimming pared 6 bases from V and 2 bases from J, leaving 14 bases between. This CDR3 contains 15 residues. CDR1 and CDR2 from the germline V gene are MNHEY and SMNVEV (reference sequence).

This chain joins TRBV30 and TRBJ1-1; weak D call: TRBD1 (5 bases). The germline gives CDR1 GTSNPN, CDR2 SVGIG (reference sequence). The V and J ends lost 4 bases and 6 bases respectively, with 12 bases between them. The CDR3 extends over 12 amino acids. CDR3 bases: TGTGCCTGGACTCCCGGGGGGGCTGAAGCTTTCTTT. Its protein product is CAWTPGGAEAFF.